The 10 T cell receptor beta chains reported below all come from one sample, sequenced in a study of T cells in Graves' hyperthyroidism and ophthalmopathy. There were TCR beta CDR3 regions amplified from RNA transcripts. The TCR CDR3 first-round RT-PCR relied on the HTBI primer set. TCRdb reprocessed the multiplex PCR reads via MiXCR and lists one record per CDR3 protein. This table holds roughly 720,000 distinct CDR3 sequences, roughly 17% found once. The sample consisted of blood. All receptors come from a man aged 45-65 years with Graves' hyperthyroidism.

Turning to this clonotype: A much larger clonotype is one base distant, so this may be a read error. The rearrangement joins TRBV11-3 to TRBJ2-1; 11 nucleotides agree with TRBD2. The V gene's germline CDR1 is SGHNT and CDR2 YENEEA. After removal of 0 bases from V and 5 bases from J, the junction contained 3 bases not matched to a gene. This CDR3 is built from 16 residues. CDR3 sequence (DNA): TGTGCCAGCAGCTTAGACGAGACTAGCGGGGACAATGAGCAGTTCTTC. As protein: CASSLDETSGDNEQFF.

This clonotype was detected ten times or more. This chain joins TRBV7-6 and TRBJ1-3; D ambiguous. There are 15 residues in the CDR3. Trimming stripped 1 base from V and 9 bases from J, with 16 bases between. Germline CDR1 SGHVS, CDR2 FNYEAQ. CDR3 protein: CASSLGVGPSGTIYF. Written as DNA, the CDR3 is TGTGCCAGCAGCTTAGGCGTCGGTCCATCGGGCACCATATATTTT.

This clonotype was seen repeatedly, ten times or more. The chain links TRBV12-3 or TRBV12-4 to TRBJ2-7; tentatively, D is TRBD1 or TRBD2 (5 bases each). The CDR3 loop spans 13 amino acids. Deletions cut 7 bases from V and 4 bases from J, with 14 bases between. The CDR3 is CASTEMGDYEQYF. DNA for the CDR3: TGTGCCAGCACCGAGATGGGGGATTACGAGCAGTACTTC.

This clonotype is a singleton in its sample. CDR3 amino acids: CASSFGLAGGGYEQYF. CDR3 nucleotides: TGTGCCAGCAGTTTTGGTCTAGCGGGGGGCGGTTACGAGCAGTACTTC. V is TRBV12-3 or TRBV12-4 and J is TRBJ2-7; 11 bases map to TRBD2. CDR3 size: 16 residues. The V segment lost 3 bases and the J segment 4 bases; nucleotides outside the gene matches: 8.

DNA of the CDR3: TGTGCCAGCAGTTTTGACAGGGGCTCTGAAGCTTTCTTT. Translating gives CASSFDRGSEAFF. The gene calls are TRBV28 and TRBJ1-1; 8 positions agree with TRBD1. The CDR3 spans 13 residues. The germline gives CDR1 MDHEN, CDR2 SYDVKM. Trimming at V came to 3 bases and at J to 6 bases, leaving 3 bases not matched to a gene.

This clonotype was picked up many times. V gene TRBV27 combines with J gene TRBJ1-5; 12 bases map to TRBD1. The germline gives CDR1 MNHEY, CDR2 SMNVEV (reference sequence). The V segment lost 4 bases and the J segment 1 base; nucleotides outside the gene matches: 5. The length of the CDR3 is 17 residues. The CDR3 sequence is CASSSGTGGWSNQPQHF. In nucleotides, the CDR3 is TGTGCCAGCAGTTCCGGGACAGGGGGCTGGAGCAATCAGCCCCAGCATTTT.

In its sample, this clonotype was seen many times. The chain employs TRBV11-2 and TRBJ2-2, with 9 bases aligning to TRBD2. The CDR3 spans 16 residues. Losses at the gene ends were 5 bases for V and 4 bases for J; bases not matched to a gene: 8. Looked up from germline, CDR1 is SGHAT and CDR2 is FQNNGV. CDR3 sequence (DNA): TGTGCCAGCAGCCGAATAGCGGGGGCCTCCACCGGGGAGCTGTTTTTT. It translates to CASSRIAGASTGELFF.

The rearrangement joins TRBV9 to TRBJ2-3; 14 bases map to TRBD2. The CDR3 runs to 20 residues. Per the germline V gene, CDR1 is SGDLS and CDR2 is YYNGEE. Trimming cost V 3 bases and J 3 bases; bases outside gene matches: 15. This CDR3 reads CASSAPGLAGVPSNTDTQYF. The CDR3 region has the DNA TGTGCCAGCAGCGCGCCGGGACTAGCGGGAGTCCCCTCTAATACAGATACGCAGTATTTT.

This clonotype was observed at least ten times. This chain joins TRBV11-3 and TRBJ2-1, with D possibly called TRBD1 or TRBD2 (5 bases each). Deletions cut 5 bases from V and 8 bases from J, with 16 bases between. The CDR3 is made up of 14 amino acids. Germline values: CDR1 SGHNT, CDR2 YENEEA. Written as DNA, the CDR3 is TGTGCCAGCAGCCCGAGGGGCCTTGGTGATGAGCAGTTCTTC. The encoded protein is CASSPRGLGDEQFF.

The sample holds one count of this clonotype. A read error is possible here, since a much larger clone lies one base away. Here the CDR3 reads CASSFVVFPNTGELLF. Written as DNA, the CDR3 is TGTGCCAGCAGTTTTGTGGTTTTCCCGAACACCGGGGAGCTGCTTTTT. This sequence joins TRBV28 and TRBJ2-2; a possible D gene is TRBD2 (5 bases). Germline V gene sequence: CDR1 MDHEN, CDR2 SYDVKM. The CDR3 loop spans 16 amino acids.